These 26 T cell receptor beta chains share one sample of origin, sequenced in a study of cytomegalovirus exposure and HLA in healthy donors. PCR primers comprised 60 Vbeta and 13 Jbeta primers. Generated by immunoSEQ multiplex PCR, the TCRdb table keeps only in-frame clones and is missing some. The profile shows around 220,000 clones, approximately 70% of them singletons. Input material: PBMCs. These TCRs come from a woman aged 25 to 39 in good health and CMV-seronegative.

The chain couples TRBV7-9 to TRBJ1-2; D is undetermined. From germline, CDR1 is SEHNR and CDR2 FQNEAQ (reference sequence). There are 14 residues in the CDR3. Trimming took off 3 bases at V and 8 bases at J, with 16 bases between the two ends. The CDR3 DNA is TGTGCCAGCAGCTTGGGAGCGGTGTCGGTAGGCTACACCTTC. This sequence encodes CASSLGAVSVGYTF.

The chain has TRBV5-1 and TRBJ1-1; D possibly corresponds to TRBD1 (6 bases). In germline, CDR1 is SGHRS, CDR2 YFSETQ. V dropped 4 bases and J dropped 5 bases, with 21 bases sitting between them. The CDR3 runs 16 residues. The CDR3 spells CASSAGGAGSWTEAFF. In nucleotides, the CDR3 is TGCGCCAGCAGCGCTGGGGGGGCAGGGAGTTGGACTGAAGCTTTCTTT.

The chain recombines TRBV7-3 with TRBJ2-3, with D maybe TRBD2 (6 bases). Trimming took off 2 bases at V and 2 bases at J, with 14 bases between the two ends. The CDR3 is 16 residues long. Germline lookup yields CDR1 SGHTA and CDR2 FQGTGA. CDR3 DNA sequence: TGTGCCAGCAGCTTATTTGGTGGGGGGATCACAGATACGCAGTATTTT. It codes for CASSLFGGGITDTQYF.

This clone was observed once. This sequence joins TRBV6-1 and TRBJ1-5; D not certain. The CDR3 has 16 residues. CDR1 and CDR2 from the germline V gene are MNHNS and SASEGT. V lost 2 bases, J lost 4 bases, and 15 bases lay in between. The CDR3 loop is CASSEREGVGNQPQHF. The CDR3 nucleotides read TGTGCCAGCAGTGAAAGGGAGGGAGTAGGGAATCAGCCCCAGCATTTT.

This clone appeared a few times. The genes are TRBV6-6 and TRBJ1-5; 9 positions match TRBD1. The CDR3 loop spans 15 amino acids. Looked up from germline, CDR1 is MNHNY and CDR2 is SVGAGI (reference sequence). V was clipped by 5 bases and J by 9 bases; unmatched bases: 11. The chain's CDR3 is CASSTGGQLHLPQHF. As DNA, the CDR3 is TGTGCCAGCAGTACAGGGGGCCAACTGCACCTGCCCCAGCATTTT.

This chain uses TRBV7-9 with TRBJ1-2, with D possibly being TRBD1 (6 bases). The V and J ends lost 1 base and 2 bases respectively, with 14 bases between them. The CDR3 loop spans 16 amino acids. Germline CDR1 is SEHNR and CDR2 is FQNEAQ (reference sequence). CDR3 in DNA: TGTGCCAGCAGCTTAGGGGCAGGGGAGATGAACTATGGCTACACCTTC. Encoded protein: CASSLGAGEMNYGYTF.

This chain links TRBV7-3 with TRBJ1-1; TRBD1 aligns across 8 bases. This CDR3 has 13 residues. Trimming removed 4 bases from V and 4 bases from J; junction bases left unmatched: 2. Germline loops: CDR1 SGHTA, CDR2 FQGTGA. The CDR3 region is CASSSTGVTEAFF. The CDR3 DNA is TGTGCCAGCAGCTCGACAGGGGTCACTGAAGCTTTCTTT.

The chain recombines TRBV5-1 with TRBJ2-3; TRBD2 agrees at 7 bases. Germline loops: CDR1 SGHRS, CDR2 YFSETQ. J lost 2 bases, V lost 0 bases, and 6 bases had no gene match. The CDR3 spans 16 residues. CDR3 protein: CASSLDGAGDTDTQYF. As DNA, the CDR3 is TGCGCCAGCAGCTTGGATGGCGCGGGGGACACAGATACGCAGTATTTT.

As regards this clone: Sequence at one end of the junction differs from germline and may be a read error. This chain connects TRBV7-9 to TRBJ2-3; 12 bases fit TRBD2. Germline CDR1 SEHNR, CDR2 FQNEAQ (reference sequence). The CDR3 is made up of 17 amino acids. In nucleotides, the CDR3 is TGTGGCAGCAGCGTCCTAGCGGGAGGGCCCGGGACAGATACGCAGTATTTT. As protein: CGSSVLAGGPGTDTQYF.

CDR3 DNA: TGTGCCACCCCCGCCGGGACACCTAACACCGGGGAGCTGTTTTTT. Translation gives CATPAGTPNTGELFF. J is TRBJ2-2 and V is TRBV6-6; a possible D gene is TRBD1 (6 bases). The CDR3 is 15 residues long. Germline CDR1 is MNHNY and CDR2 is SVGAGI (reference sequence). Trimming pared 10 bases from V and 2 bases from J, leaving 17 bases between.

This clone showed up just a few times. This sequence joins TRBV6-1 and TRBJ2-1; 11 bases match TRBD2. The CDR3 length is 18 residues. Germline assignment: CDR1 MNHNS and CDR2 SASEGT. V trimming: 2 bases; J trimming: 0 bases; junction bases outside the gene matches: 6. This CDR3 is CASSEWGLADSSYNEQFF. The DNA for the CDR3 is TGTGCCAGCAGTGAATGGGGACTAGCGGATAGCTCCTACAATGAGCAGTTCTTC.

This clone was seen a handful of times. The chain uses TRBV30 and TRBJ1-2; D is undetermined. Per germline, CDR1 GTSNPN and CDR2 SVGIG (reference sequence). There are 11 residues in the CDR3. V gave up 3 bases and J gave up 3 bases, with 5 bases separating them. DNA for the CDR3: TGTGCCTGGAGGGTAGACTATGGCTACACCTTC. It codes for CAWRVDYGYTF.

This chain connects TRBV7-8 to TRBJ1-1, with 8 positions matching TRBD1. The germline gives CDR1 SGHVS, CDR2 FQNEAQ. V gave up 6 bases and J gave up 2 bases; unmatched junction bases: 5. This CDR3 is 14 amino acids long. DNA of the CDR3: TGTGCCAGCAGTCGGGACAGGTTCAACACTGAAGCTTTCTTT. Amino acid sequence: CASSRDRFNTEAFF.

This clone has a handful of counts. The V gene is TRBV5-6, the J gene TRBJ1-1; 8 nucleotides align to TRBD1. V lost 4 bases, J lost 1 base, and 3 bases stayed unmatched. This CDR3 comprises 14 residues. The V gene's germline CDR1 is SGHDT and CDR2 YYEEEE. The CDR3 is CASSPGTGNTEAFF. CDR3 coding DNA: TGTGCCAGCAGCCCGGGGACAGGGAACACTGAAGCTTTCTTT.

In DNA form, the CDR3 reads TGTGCCAGTAGTATAGGTACAGGGGTGGTGATGAACACTGAAGCTTTCTTT. As protein: CASSIGTGVVMNTEAFF. The chain employs TRBV19 and TRBJ1-1; 7 bases are a match to TRBD1. Per germline, CDR1 LNHDA and CDR2 SQIVND (reference sequence). This CDR3 comprises 17 residues. The trim removed 1 base at V and 0 bases at J, leaving 8 bases unmatched.

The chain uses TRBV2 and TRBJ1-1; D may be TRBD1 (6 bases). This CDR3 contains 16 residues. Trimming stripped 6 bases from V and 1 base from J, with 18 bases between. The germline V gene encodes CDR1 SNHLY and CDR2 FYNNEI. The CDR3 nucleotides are TGTGCCAGCAGCTCTCCCCTAGGACAGACGAACACTGAAGCTTTCTTT. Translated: CASSSPLGQTNTEAFF.

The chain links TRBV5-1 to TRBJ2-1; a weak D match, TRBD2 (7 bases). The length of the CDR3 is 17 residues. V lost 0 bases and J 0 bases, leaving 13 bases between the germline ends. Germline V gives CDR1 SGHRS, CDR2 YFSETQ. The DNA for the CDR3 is TGCGCCAGCAGCTTGGCCGGGGGGCTGAGCTCCTACAATGAGCAGTTCTTC. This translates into CASSLAGGLSSYNEQFF.

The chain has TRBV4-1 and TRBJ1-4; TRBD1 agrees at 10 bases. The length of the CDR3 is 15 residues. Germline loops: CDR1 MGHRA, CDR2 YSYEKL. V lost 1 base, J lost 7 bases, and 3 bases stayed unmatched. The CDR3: CASSQGQGAFEKLFF. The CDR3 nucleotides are TGCGCCAGCAGCCAAGGACAGGGGGCCTTTGAAAAACTGTTTTTT.

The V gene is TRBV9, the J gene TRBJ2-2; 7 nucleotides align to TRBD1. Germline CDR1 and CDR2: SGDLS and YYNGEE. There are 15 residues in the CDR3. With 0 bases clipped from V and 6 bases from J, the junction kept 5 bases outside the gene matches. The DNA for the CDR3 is TGTGCCAGCAGCGTAGGAGACAGGGCGGCCGGGGAGCTGTTTTTT. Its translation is CASSVGDRAAGELFF. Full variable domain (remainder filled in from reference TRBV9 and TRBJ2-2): DSGVTQTPKHLITATGQRVTLRCSPRSGDLSVYWYQQSLDQGLQFLIQYYNGEERAKGNILERFSAQQFPDLHSELNLSSLELGDSALYFCASSVGDRAAGELFFGEGSRLTVL.

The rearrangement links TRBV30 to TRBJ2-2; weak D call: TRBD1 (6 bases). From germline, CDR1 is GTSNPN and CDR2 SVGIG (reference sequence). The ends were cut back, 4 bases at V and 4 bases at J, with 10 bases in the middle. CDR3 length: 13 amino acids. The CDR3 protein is CAWTRGGTGELFF. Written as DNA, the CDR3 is TGTGCCTGGACGAGAGGGGGCACCGGGGAGCTGTTTTTT.

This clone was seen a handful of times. The DNA of the CDR3 is TGTGCCAGCAGCACTATAGAAGCTTTCTTT. Protein product: CASSTIEAFF. The genes are TRBV6-1 and TRBJ1-1, with D uncertain. The CDR3 extends over 10 amino acids. The germline V gene encodes CDR1 MNHNS and CDR2 SASEGT. Trimming removed 6 bases at V and 8 bases at J, with 7 bases between.

The CDR3 protein is CASGFRLGGADTEAFF. CDR3 coding DNA: TGTGCTAGTGGTTTTCGGTTAGGGGGCGCGGACACTGAAGCTTTCTTT. The J gene is TRBJ1-1, the V gene TRBV12-5; 7 nucleotides line up with TRBD1. CDR3 size: 16 residues. The germline V gene encodes CDR1 LGHNT and CDR2 FRNRAP. The ends lost 3 bases at V and 3 bases at J; junction bases unmatched: 10.

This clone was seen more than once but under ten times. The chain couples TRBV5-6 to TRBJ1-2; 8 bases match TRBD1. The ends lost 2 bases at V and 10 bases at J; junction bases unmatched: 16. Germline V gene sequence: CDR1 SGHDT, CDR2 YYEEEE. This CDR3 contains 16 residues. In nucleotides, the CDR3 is TGTGCCAGCAGCTTTCAATCCGGACAGGGAGGGCGAGTCTACACCTTC. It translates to CASSFQSGQGGRVYTF.

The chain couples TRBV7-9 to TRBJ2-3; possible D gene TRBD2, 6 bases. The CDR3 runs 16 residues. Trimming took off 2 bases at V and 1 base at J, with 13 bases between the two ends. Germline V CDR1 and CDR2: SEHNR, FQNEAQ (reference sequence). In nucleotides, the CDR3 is TGTGCCAGCAGCTTAACAGGTAGCGGAGGCACAGATACGCAGTATTTT. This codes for CASSLTGSGGTDTQYF.

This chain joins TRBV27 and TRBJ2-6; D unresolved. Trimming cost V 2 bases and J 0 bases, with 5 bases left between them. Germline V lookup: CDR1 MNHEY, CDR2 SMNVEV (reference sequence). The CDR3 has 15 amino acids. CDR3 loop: CASSLLSSGANVLTF. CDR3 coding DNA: TGTGCCAGCAGTTTACTGAGCTCTGGGGCCAACGTCCTGACTTTC.

CDR3 nucleotides: TGTGCCAGCAGCTCTTTTAGCGGGCTTACTAGCACAGATACGCAGTATTTT. Its protein product is CASSSFSGLTSTDTQYF. The V call is TRBV5-4, the J call TRBJ2-3, with 7 nucleotides matching TRBD2. The V gene's germline CDR1 is SGHNT and CDR2 YYREEE (reference sequence). CDR3 length equals 17 residues. Trimming cost V 3 bases and J 0 bases; bases outside gene matches: 10. Combining the CDR3 with reference TRBV5-4 and TRBJ2-3 gives the whole variable domain ETGVTQSPTHLIKTRGQQVTLRCSSQSGHNTVSWYQQALGQGPQFIFQYYREEENGRGNFPPRFSGLQFPNYSSELNVNALELDDSALYLCASSSFSGLTSTDTQYFGPGTRLTVL.